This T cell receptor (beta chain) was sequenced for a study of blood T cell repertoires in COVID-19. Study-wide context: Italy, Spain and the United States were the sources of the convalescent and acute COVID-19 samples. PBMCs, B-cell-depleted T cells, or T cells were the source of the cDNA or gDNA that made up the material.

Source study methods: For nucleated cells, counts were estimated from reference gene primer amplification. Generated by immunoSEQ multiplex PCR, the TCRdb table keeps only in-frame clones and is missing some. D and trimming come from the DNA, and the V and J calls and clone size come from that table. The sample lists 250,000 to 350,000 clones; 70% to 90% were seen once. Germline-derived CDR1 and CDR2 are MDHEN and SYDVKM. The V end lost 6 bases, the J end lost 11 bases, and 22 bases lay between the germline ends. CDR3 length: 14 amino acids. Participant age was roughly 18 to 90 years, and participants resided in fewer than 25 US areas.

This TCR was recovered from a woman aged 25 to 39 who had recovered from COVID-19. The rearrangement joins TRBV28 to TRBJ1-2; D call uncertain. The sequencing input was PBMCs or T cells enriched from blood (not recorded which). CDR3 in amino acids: CASSRPLSGRLYTF. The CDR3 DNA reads TGTGCCAGCAGCCGACCGCTATCTGGGAGGCTATACACCTTC.